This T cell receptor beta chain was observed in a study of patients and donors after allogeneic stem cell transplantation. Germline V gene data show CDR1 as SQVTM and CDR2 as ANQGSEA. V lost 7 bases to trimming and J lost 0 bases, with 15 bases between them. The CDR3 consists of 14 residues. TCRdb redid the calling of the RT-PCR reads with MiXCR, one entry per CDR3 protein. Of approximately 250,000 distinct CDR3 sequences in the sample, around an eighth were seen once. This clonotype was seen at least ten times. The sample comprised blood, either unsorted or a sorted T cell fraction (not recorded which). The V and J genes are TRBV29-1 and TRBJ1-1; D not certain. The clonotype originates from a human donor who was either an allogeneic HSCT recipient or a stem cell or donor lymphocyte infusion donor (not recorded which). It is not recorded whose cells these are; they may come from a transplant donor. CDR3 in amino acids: CSADSGVVNTEAFF. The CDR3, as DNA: TGCAGCGCCGACTCCGGGGTGGTGAACACTGAAGCTTTCTTT.